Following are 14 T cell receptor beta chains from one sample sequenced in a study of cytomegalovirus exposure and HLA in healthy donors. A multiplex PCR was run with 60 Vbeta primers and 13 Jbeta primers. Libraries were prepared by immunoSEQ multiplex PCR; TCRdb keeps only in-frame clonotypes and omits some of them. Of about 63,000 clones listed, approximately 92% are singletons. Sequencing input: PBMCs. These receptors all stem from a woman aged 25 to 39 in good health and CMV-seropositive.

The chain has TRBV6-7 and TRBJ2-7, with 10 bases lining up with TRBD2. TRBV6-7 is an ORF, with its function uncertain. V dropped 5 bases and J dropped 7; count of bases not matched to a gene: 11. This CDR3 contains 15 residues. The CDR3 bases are TGTGCCAGCAGTCCAATAGCGGGAGGCCGGAGGGAGCAGTACTTC. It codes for CASSPIAGGRREQYF.

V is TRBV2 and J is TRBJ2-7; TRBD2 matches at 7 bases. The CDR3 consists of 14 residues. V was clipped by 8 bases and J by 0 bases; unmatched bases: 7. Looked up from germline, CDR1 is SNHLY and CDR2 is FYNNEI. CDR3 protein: CASDNRDYSYEQYF. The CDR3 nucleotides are TGTGCCAGCGATAACCGGGACTACTCCTACGAGCAGTACTTC. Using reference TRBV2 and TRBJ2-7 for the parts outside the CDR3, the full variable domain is EPEVTQTPSHQVTQMGQEVILRCVPISNHLYFYWYRQILGQKVEFLVSFYNNEISEKSEIFDDQFSVERPDGSNFTLKIRSTKLEDSAMYFCASDNRDYSYEQYFGPGTRLTVT.

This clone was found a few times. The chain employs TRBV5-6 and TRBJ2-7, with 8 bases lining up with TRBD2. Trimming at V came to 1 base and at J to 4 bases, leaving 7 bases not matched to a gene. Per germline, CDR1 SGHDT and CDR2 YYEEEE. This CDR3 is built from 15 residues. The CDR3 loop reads CASSLRGLADYEQYF. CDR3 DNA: TGTGCCAGCAGCTTGCGTGGACTAGCAGATTACGAGCAGTACTTC.

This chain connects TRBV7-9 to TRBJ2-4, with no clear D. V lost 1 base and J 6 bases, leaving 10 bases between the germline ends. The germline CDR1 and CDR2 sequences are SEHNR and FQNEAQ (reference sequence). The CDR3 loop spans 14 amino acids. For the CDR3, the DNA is TGTGCCAGCAGCTTAGAAACGCGGTCAAACATTCAGTACTTC. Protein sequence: CASSLETRSNIQYF.

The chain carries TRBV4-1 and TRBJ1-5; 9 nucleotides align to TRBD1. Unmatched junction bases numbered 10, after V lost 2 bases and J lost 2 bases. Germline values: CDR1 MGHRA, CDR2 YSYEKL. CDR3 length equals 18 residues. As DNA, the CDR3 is TGCGCCAGCAGCCAACTGTGGTTGACAGGGGGGGGCAATCAGCCCCAGCATTTT. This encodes CASSQLWLTGGGNQPQHF.

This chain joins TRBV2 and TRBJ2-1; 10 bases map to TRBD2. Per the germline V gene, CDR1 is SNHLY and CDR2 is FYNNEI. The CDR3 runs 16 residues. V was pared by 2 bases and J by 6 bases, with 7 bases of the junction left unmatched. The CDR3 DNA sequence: TGTGCCAGCAGTGAAATACGGACTAGCGGATTCAATGAGCAGTTCTTC. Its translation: CASSEIRTSGFNEQFF.

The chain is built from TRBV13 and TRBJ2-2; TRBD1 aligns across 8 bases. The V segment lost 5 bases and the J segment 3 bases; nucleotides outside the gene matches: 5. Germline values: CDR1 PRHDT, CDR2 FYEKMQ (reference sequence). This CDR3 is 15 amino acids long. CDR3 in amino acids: CASSARTGHTGELFF. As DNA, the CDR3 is TGTGCCAGCAGCGCCCGGACAGGGCACACCGGGGAGCTGTTTTTT.

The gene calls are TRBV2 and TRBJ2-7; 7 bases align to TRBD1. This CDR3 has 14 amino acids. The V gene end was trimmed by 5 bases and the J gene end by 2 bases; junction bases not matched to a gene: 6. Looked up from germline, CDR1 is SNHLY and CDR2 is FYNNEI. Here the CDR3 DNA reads TGTGCCAGCAGTCGCCAAGGGGGCACCTACGAGCAGTACTTC. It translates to CASSRQGGTYEQYF.

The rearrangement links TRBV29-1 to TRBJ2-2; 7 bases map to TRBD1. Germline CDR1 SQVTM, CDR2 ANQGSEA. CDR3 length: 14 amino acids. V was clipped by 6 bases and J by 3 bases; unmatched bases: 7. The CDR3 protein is CSVSRTGDTGELFF. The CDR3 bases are TGCAGCGTATCCCGGACAGGAGACACCGGGGAGCTGTTTTTT.

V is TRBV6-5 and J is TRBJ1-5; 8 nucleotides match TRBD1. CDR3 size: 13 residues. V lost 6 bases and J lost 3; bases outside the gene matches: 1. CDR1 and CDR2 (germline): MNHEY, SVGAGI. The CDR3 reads CASRTGANQPQHF. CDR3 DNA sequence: TGTGCCAGCAGGACAGGGGCCAATCAGCCCCAGCATTTT.

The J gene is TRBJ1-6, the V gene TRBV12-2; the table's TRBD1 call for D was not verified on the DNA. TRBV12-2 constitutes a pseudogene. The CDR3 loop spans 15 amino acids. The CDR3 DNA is TGTGCAAGTCGCTTATATGTGACAGCTAATTCACCCCTCCACTTT. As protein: CASRLYVTANSPLHF.

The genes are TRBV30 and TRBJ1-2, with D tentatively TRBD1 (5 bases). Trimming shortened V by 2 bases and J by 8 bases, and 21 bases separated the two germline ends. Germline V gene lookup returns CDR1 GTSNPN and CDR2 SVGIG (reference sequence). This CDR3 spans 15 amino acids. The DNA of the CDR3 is TGTGCCTGGAGTCACGGCGCAGGAACTCCAGGGGGCTACACCTTC. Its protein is CAWSHGAGTPGGYTF.

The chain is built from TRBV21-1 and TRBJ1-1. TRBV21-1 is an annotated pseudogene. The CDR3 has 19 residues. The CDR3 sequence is CASSKGNRTGVYLDTEAFF. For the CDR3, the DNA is TGTGCCAGCAGCAAAGGAAACCGGACGGGGGTTTATTTGGACACTGAAGCTTTCTTT.

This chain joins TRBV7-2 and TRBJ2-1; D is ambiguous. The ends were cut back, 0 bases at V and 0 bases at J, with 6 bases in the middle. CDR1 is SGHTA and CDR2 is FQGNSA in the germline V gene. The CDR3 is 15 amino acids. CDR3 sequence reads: CASSLAAASYNEQFF. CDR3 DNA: TGTGCCAGCAGCTTAGCCGCGGCCTCCTACAATGAGCAGTTCTTC.